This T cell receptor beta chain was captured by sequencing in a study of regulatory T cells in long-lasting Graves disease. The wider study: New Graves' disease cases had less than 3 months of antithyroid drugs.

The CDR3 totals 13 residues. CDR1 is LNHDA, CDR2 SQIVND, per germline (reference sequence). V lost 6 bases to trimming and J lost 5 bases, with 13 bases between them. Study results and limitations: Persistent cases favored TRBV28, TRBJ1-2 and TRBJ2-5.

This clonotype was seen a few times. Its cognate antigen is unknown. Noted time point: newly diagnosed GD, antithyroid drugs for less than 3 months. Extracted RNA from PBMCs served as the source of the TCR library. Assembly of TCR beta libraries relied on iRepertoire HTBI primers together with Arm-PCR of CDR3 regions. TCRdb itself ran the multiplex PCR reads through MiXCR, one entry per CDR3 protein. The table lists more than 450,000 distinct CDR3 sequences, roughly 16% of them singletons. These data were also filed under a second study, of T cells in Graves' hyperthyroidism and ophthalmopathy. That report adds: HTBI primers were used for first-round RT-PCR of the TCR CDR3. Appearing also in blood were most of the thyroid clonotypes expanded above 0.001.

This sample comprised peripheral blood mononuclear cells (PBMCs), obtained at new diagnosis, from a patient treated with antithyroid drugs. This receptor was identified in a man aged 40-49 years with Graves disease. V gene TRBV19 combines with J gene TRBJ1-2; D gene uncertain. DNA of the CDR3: TGTGCCAGTAGGGCCCCCACAACTTATGGCTACACCTTC. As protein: CASRAPTTYGYTF.